What follows is one T cell receptor beta chain and its context. Germline V gene sequence: CDR1 MNHEY, CDR2 SVGAGI. Trimming stripped 0 bases from V and 15 bases from J, with 15 bases between. The CDR3 extends over 13 amino acids. The data were obtained in a study of control samples from healthy donors and cancer patients. Sequencing used immunoSEQ multiplex PCR; TCRdb keeps in-frame clones, though not all of them. The table has 130,000 or so clones, about 90% seen once. Sample: PBMCs. This receptor was identified in a man aged 45 to 65 with head and neck cancer. The chain is built from TRBV6-5 and TRBJ2-1, with D tentatively TRBD1 or TRBD2 (5 bases each). This chain's CDR3 is CASSYSGDGRVFF. CDR3 DNA: TGTGCCAGCAGTTACTCCGGGGACGGTAGGGTGTTCTTC.